One and the same sample provided the 27 T cell receptor beta chains below, sequenced in a study of shared clonotypes between healthy human individuals. Some clones are missing from TCRdb's copy, which holds only in-frame ones; the method was immunoSEQ multiplex PCR. The sample has about 1.1 million clones, approximately 80% seen once. The specimen was memory CD4+ T cells from PBMCs. This sample's subset: CD45RA-negative fraction. The source is a man younger than 35 in good health. Some clones in this sample may be carry-over from other donors' samples.

V and J are TRBV27 and TRBJ1-5, with unresolved D. V lost 8 bases to trimming and J lost 4 bases, with 21 bases between them. The germline V gene encodes CDR1 MNHEY and CDR2 SMNVEV (reference sequence). The CDR3 runs 16 residues. The CDR3 is CASPPEVRWGNQPQHF. The CDR3 coding sequence is TGTGCCAGCCCCCCCGAGGTTCGATGGGGTAATCAGCCCCAGCATTTT.

This clone has only one observation. The chain carries TRBV19 and TRBJ2-7, with 7 bases aligning to TRBD2. V lost 9 bases and J lost 7; bases outside the gene matches: 9. The length of the CDR3 is 12 residues. CDR1 is LNHDA, CDR2 SQIVND, per germline (reference sequence). The CDR3 loop reads CARGTTFGEQYF. CDR3 coding DNA: TGTGCCAGAGGGACTACTTTCGGGGAGCAGTACTTC.

The gene calls are TRBV28 and TRBJ1-5, with 8 nucleotides matching TRBD1. Per germline, CDR1 MDHEN and CDR2 SYDVKM. This CDR3 is built from 18 residues. V lost 3 bases, J lost 0 bases, and 10 bases stayed unmatched. The CDR3 DNA is TGTGCCAGCAGTTTTCAGGGGGCTTCAACGTATAGCAATCAGCCCCAGCATTTT. Translating gives CASSFQGASTYSNQPQHF.

CDR3 nucleotide sequence: TGCGCCAGCAGCTTGGGCAGAGATAGCTCCTACAATGAGCAGTTCTTC. It is translated as CASSLGRDSSYNEQFF. The chain employs TRBV5-1 and TRBJ2-1; D is unclear. CDR1 SGHRS and CDR2 YFSETQ come from the germline V gene. The CDR3 is 16 residues long. Trimming cost V 0 bases and J 0 bases, with 10 bases left between them.

This sequence joins TRBV12-5 and TRBJ1-2; possible D gene TRBD1, 5 bases. The ends were cut back, 0 bases at V and 3 bases at J, with 14 bases in the middle. There are 16 residues in the CDR3. CDR1 LGHNT and CDR2 FRNRAP come from the germline V gene. CDR3 nucleotide sequence: TGTGCTAGTGGTTTGGTAATAGGAGGGACCTACTATGGCTACACCTTC. It specifies CASGLVIGGTYYGYTF.

The rearrangement links TRBV6-1 to TRBJ2-1; 11 nucleotides agree with TRBD1. Unmatched junction bases numbered 4, after V lost 6 bases and J lost 3 bases. Germline CDR1 reads MNHNS; CDR2 reads SASEGT. The CDR3 length is 15 residues. CDR3 DNA: TGTGCCAGCAGGACCGGGACAGGGGGCTACAATGAGCAGTTCTTC. The encoded protein is CASRTGTGGYNEQFF.

J is TRBJ2-7 and V is TRBV9, with TRBD1 matching 7 bases. The CDR3 spans 16 residues. Germline CDR1 SGDLS, CDR2 YYNGEE. The V gene end was trimmed by 3 bases and the J gene end by 6 bases; junction bases not matched to a gene: 15. The CDR3: CASSAADRVARREQYF. The CDR3 region has the DNA TGTGCCAGCAGCGCTGCTGACAGGGTTGCTCGTCGCGAGCAGTACTTC.

This clone was seen more than once but under ten times. V and J are TRBV7-2 and TRBJ1-4; 10 bases line up with TRBD1. After removal of 5 bases from V and 6 bases from J, the junction contained 6 bases not matched to a gene. Germline-derived CDR1 and CDR2 are SGHTA and FQGNSA. This CDR3 comprises 15 residues. The CDR3 DNA reads as TGTGCCAGCAGCGCCCACGGGACAGGGGATGAAAAACTGTTTTTT. Protein product: CASSAHGTGDEKLFF.

This clone was observed once. V gene TRBV10-2 combines with J gene TRBJ1-6; D is ambiguous. This CDR3 comprises 14 residues. Deletions cut 2 bases from V and 6 bases from J, with 8 bases between. The V gene's germline CDR1 is WSHSY and CDR2 SAAADI. CDR3 bases: TGCGCCAGCAGTGAGGGGCGCCCTAATTCACCCCTCCACTTT. It codes for CASSEGRPNSPLHF.

The V call is TRBV18, the J call TRBJ2-7; D is ambiguous. The CDR3 runs to 17 residues. From germline, CDR1 is KGHSH and CDR2 LQKENI. V was pared by 3 bases and J by 0 bases, with 18 bases between. CDR3 sequence reads: CASSPDYSTSFSYEQYF. CDR3 nucleotide sequence: TGTGCCAGCTCACCCGATTATAGCACCAGCTTCTCCTACGAGCAGTACTTC. The whole variable domain, remainder taken from reference TRBV18 and TRBJ2-7, is NAGVMQNPRHLVRRRGQEARLRCSPMKGHSHVYWYRQLPEEGLKFMVYLQKENIIDESGMPKERFSAEFPKEGPSILRIQQVVRGDSAAYFCASSPDYSTSFSYEQYFGPGTRLTVT.

This clone was picked up a small number of times. J is TRBJ1-5 and V is TRBV2; possible D gene TRBD1, 5 bases. Deletions cut 5 bases from V and 0 bases from J, with 11 bases between. Germline CDR1 and CDR2: SNHLY and FYNNEI. The length of the CDR3 is 15 residues. This CDR3 is CASSRGQLSNQPQHF. The CDR3 bases are TGTGCCAGCAGTCGGGGCCAACTTAGCAATCAGCCCCAGCATTTT.

With regard to this clone: The junction differs from germline at one of its ends, possibly a read error. The gene calls are TRBV10-3 and TRBJ2-1, with TRBD1 matching 8 bases. The CDR3 has 17 amino acids. Germline V gives CDR1 ENHRY, CDR2 SYGVKD. CDR3 in amino acids: CAISESTPGGEGNEQFF. The CDR3 coding sequence is TGTGCCATCAGTGAGTCCACTCCAGGGGGCGAGGGGAATGAGCAATTCTTC.

A word on this clone: The sample contains more than one DNA sequence encoding this CDR3. Written as DNA, the CDR3 is TGCGCCAGCAGCTATGGGGGCGGGGACACTGAAGCTTTCTTT. Translating it yields CASSYGGGDTEAFF. The rearrangement links TRBV5-1 to TRBJ1-1; D possibly corresponds to TRBD1 (6 bases). Deletions cut 3 bases from V and 3 bases from J, with 12 bases between. The CDR3 runs 14 residues. The germline V gene encodes CDR1 SGHRS and CDR2 YFSETQ. Supplemented by reference TRBV5-1 and TRBJ1-1, the full variable domain reads KAGVTQTPRYLIKTRGQQVTLSCSPISGHRSVSWYQQTPGQGLQFLFEYFSETQRNKGNFPGRFSGRQFSNSRSEMNVSTLELGDSALYLCASSYGGGDTEAFFGQGTRLTVV.

This chain links TRBV2 with TRBJ2-1; D is perhaps TRBD2 (5 bases). V was pared by 8 bases and J by 6 bases, with 14 bases between. The CDR3 covers 13 residues. Looked up from germline, CDR1 is SNHLY and CDR2 is FYNNEI. The CDR3 bases are TGTGCCAGCTGCCCGGGGAAGGCCAATGAGCAGTTCTTC. It yields the protein CASCPGKANEQFF. Variable domain in full (rest from reference TRBV2 and TRBJ2-1): EPEVTQTPSHQVTQMGQEVILRCVPISNHLYFYWYRQILGQKVEFLVSFYNNEISEKSEIFDDQFSVERPDGSNFTLKIRSTKLEDSAMYFCASCPGKANEQFFGPGTRLTVL.

This clone showed up just a few times. J is TRBJ2-3 and V is TRBV7-9; 10 nucleotides agree with TRBD2. J lost 6 bases, V lost 3 bases, and 15 bases had no gene match. The CDR3 sequence is 18 residues long. Germline CDR1 is SEHNR and CDR2 is FQNEAQ (reference sequence). The CDR3 reads CASSFSPGLADSQDTQYF. The CDR3 region has the DNA TGTGCCAGCAGCTTCTCTCCTGGACTAGCGGATTCACAGGATACGCAGTATTTT.

To note about this clone: This specimen includes other DNA sequences encoding the same CDR3. The chain couples TRBV11-2 to TRBJ2-1; 8 bases are shared with TRBD2. The CDR3 is 15 amino acids. Per the germline V gene, CDR1 is SGHAT and CDR2 is FQNNGV. Trimming removed 6 bases from V and 0 bases from J; junction bases left unmatched: 4. The CDR3 DNA reads TGTGCCAGCAGTCGTCGGGAGGGCTCCTACAATGAGCAGTTCTTC. Its protein is CASSRREGSYNEQFF.

The chain uses TRBV7-6 and TRBJ1-1; D is possibly TRBD1 (5 bases). V was clipped by 6 bases and J by 3 bases, with 8 bases between them. CDR3 length: 12 amino acids. Germline CDR1 is SGHVS and CDR2 is FNYEAQ. DNA of the CDR3: TGTGCCAGCAGTCTCAGGGACACTGAAGCTTTCTTT. It is translated as CASSLRDTEAFF.

The chain is built from TRBV30 and TRBJ2-2; D might be TRBD1 (6 bases). Trimming removed 1 base at V and 5 bases at J, with 14 bases between. In germline, CDR1 is GTSNPN, CDR2 SVGIG (reference sequence). The CDR3 sequence is 15 residues long. CDR3: CAWSGGTPRTGELFF. The CDR3 nucleotides are TGTGCCTGGAGTGGGGGGACACCTAGGACCGGGGAGCTGTTTTTT.

The chain has TRBV28 and TRBJ2-3, with TRBD2 identical over 9 bases. The CDR3 is 17 residues long. Germline values: CDR1 MDHEN, CDR2 SYDVKM. Trimming removed 5 bases from V and 7 bases from J; junction bases left unmatched: 16. CDR3 DNA: TGTGCCAGCAGTGCAAACCCGGGGACTAGCCGCGGATATACGCAGTATTTT. This codes for CASSANPGTSRGYTQYF.

V usage is TRBV30 and J usage is TRBJ1-3; D is unresolved. V was pared by 1 base and J by 3 bases, with 7 bases between. In germline, CDR1 is GTSNPN, CDR2 SVGIG (reference sequence). The CDR3 is 13 residues long. CDR3: CAWSDGNGNTIYF. In nucleotides, the CDR3 is TGTGCCTGGAGTGACGGTAATGGAAACACCATATATTTT.

This clone was seen more than once but under ten times. The chain employs TRBV7-2 and TRBJ2-2; 7 bases line up with TRBD1. The CDR3 is made up of 14 amino acids. V lost 3 bases to trimming and J lost 4 bases; unmatched junction nucleotides: 2. Per the germline V gene, CDR1 is SGHTA and CDR2 is FQGNSA. The CDR3: CASSLDRFTGELFF. The CDR3 bases are TGTGCCAGCAGCTTGGACAGGTTCACCGGGGAGCTGTTTTTT.

The sample holds one count of this clone. Written as DNA, the CDR3 is TGTGCCAGCAGTTTATGGGAAACCAGCAATCAGCCCCAGCATTTT. Its protein is CASSLWETSNQPQHF. The V call is TRBV28, the J call TRBJ1-5; no clear D gene. The CDR3 length is 15 residues. Germline loops: CDR1 MDHEN, CDR2 SYDVKM. The V gene lost 0 bases and the J gene lost 1 base, with 7 bases spanning the gap.

This clone was detected ten times or more. The chain carries TRBV5-1 and TRBJ1-1; 10 bases are a match to TRBD1. The CDR3 totals 15 residues. From germline, CDR1 is SGHRS and CDR2 YFSETQ. V gave up 1 base and J gave up 3 bases; unmatched junction bases: 3. The CDR3, as DNA: TGCGCCAGCAGCTTGCACGGGACAGGGGACACTGAAGCTTTCTTT. This sequence encodes CASSLHGTGDTEAFF. The full variable domain, rest sourced from reference TRBV5-1 and TRBJ1-1, is KAGVTQTPRYLIKTRGQQVTLSCSPISGHRSVSWYQQTPGQGLQFLFEYFSETQRNKGNFPGRFSGRQFSNSRSEMNVSTLELGDSALYLCASSLHGTGDTEAFFGQGTRLTVV.

The gene calls are TRBV6-6 and TRBJ1-3; D is ambiguous. Germline-derived CDR1 and CDR2 are MNHNY and SVGAGI (reference sequence). The CDR3 extends over 16 amino acids. V dropped 6 bases and J dropped 0 bases, with 15 bases sitting between them. The CDR3 loop is CASSPPLWSSGNTIYF. The DNA of the CDR3 is TGTGCCAGCAGCCCCCCCTTGTGGAGCTCTGGAAACACCATATATTTT.

As to this clone: Relative to the germline gene, one junction end is altered; a read error may explain this. J is TRBJ1-2 and V is TRBV6-6, with no clear D. The CDR3 is 12 amino acids. The germline V gene has CDR1 MNHNY and CDR2 SVGAGI (reference sequence). This CDR3 reads CASSYDNYGYTF. Written as DNA, the CDR3 is TGTGCCAGCAGTTACGACAACTACGGCTACACCTTC.

This chain links TRBV7-8 with TRBJ2-2; weak D call: TRBD2 (5 bases). The germline V gene encodes CDR1 SGHVS and CDR2 FQNEAQ. V lost 1 base to trimming and J lost 6 bases, with 12 bases between them. The CDR3 spans 15 residues. The CDR3 DNA reads as TGTGCCAGCAGCTTAGTTAGCGCCAGCGCCGGGGAGCTGTTTTTT. It is translated as CASSLVSASAGELFF.

The chain employs TRBV5-1 and TRBJ2-5; no clear D. V dropped 1 base and J dropped 3 bases, with 7 bases sitting between them. The CDR3 covers 13 residues. CDR1 is SGHRS, CDR2 YFSETQ, per germline. The CDR3: CASSLRWEETQYF. CDR3 DNA: TGCGCCAGCAGCTTGCGCTGGGAAGAGACCCAGTACTTC.